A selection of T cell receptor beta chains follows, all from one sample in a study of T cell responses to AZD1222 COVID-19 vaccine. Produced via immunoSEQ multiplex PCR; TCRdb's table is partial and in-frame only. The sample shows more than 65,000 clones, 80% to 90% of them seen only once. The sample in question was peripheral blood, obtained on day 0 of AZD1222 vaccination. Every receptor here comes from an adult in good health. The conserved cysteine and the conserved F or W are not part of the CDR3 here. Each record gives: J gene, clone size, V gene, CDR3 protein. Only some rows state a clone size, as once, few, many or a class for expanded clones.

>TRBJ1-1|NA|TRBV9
ASSGPRTGGTEAF
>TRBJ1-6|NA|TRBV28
ASTITPRQTPLH
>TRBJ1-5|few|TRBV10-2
ASSEGRQANSNQPQH
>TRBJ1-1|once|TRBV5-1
ASSLAGQVNTEAF
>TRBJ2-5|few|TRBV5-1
ASSLGSGVPQETQY
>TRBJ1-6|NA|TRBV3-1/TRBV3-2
ASSQGTGYNSPLH
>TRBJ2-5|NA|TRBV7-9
ASSLGDPQY
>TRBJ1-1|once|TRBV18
ASSPPLVGTEAF
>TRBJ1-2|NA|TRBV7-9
ASSPEGDRHNYGYT
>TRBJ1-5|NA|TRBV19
ASSIGDPGKGSNQPQH
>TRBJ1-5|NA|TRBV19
ASSIPTGFNQPQH
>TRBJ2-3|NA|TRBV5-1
ASSLGAVSTDTQY
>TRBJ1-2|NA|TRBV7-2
ASSLERAQNYGYT
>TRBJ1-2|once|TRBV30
AGQGVGAQNYGYT
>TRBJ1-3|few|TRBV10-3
AISGGDSGNTIY
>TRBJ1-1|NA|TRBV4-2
ASRPTGRNTEAF
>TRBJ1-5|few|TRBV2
ASSEADSKT
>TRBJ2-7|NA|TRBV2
ASKQSSYEQY